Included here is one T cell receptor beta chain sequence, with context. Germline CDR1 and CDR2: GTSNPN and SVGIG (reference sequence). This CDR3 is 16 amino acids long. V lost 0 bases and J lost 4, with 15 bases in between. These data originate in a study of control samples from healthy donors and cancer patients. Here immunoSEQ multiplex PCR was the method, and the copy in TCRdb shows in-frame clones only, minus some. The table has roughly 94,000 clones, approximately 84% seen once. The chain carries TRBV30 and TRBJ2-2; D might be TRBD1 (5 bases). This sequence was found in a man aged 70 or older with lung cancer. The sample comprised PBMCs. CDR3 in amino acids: CAWSVLQGAGTGELFF. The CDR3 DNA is TGTGCCTGGAGTGTACTTCAGGGCGCAGGCACCGGGGAGCTGTTTTTT.